The 23 T cell receptor beta chains in this list originate from one sample, sequenced in a study of T-cell memory formation after mild COVID-19. MiXCR was run by TCRdb on the 5' RACE reads, yielding one entry per CDR3 protein. The data hold about 180,000 distinct CDR3 sequences, with about 18% observed a single time. Material: PBMCs or a T cell subset sorted from them (not recorded which). The receptor set was obtained from a man in his late teens or twenties who had mild COVID-19 (a few samples of this study predate the infection). Cell type and time point are not known.

The table lists this clonotype with a few counts. The gene calls are TRBV12-3 or TRBV12-4 and TRBJ1-2; unclear D gene. The CDR3 length is 13 residues. Trimming stripped 5 bases from V and 4 bases from J, with 11 bases between. This CDR3 reads CASSRRLSYGYTF. The CDR3 DNA sequence: TGTGCCAGCAGTCGACGGCTATCCTATGGCTACACCTTC.

This clonotype occurred a few times. This chain joins TRBV11-2 and TRBJ2-2, with 9 positions matching TRBD1. V lost 3 bases and J lost 7; bases outside the gene matches: 6. The CDR3 has 15 amino acids. In germline, CDR1 is SGHAT, CDR2 FQNNGV. This chain's CDR3 is CASSFNRGQGGELFF. The CDR3 DNA reads TGTGCCAGCAGCTTTAACAGGGGGCAAGGCGGGGAGCTGTTTTTT.

This clonotype came up a few times. This chain links TRBV7-3 with TRBJ2-5; D call uncertain. Trimming took 5 bases from V and 3 from J, leaving 10 bases between them. CDR1 is SGHTA, CDR2 FQGTGA, per germline. The CDR3 is 13 residues long. The DNA for the CDR3 is TGTGCCAGCAGCCGTCGGACCGAAGAGACCCAGTACTTC. This encodes CASSRRTEETQYF. The full variable domain, its missing parts supplied by reference TRBV7-3 and TRBJ2-5, is GAGVSQTPSNKVTEKGKYVELRCDPISGHTALYWYRQSLGQGPEFLIYFQGTGAADDSGLPNDRFFAVRPEGSVSTLKIQRTERGDSAVYLCASSRRTEETQYFGPGTRLLVL.

This clonotype was counted at least ten times. The J gene is TRBJ2-4, the V gene TRBV5-5; 7 positions agree with TRBD1. Trimming at V came to 2 bases and at J to 0 bases, leaving 5 bases not matched to a gene. This CDR3 contains 16 residues. Germline loops: CDR1 SGHKS, CDR2 YYEKEE (reference sequence). CDR3 bases: TGTGCCAGCAGCTTCAGGACAGGACTAGCCAAAAACATTCAGTACTTC. This translates into CASSFRTGLAKNIQYF.

This chain links TRBV20-1 with TRBJ2-7; a weak D match, TRBD1 (5 bases). Trimming pared 0 bases from V and 7 bases from J, leaving 13 bases between. The CDR3 runs to 13 residues. The germline gives CDR1 DFQATT, CDR2 SNEGSKA (reference sequence). The CDR3 protein is CSARDRTREEQYF. As DNA, the CDR3 is TGCAGTGCTAGAGATCGGACACGTGAGGAGCAGTACTTC.

The genes are TRBV5-1 and TRBJ2-3; possibly TRBD1 for D (5 bases). V was pared by 0 bases and J by 4 bases, with 12 bases between. In germline, CDR1 is SGHRS, CDR2 YFSETQ. The CDR3 is 15 residues long. CDR3 in DNA: TGCGCCAGCAGCTTGGAGGGGCATCGGCCAGATACGCAGTATTTT. Amino acid sequence: CASSLEGHRPDTQYF.

This clonotype appeared a few times. The chain links TRBV20-1 to TRBJ2-7, with a possible D match to TRBD2 (6 bases). Germline assignment: CDR1 DFQATT and CDR2 SNEGSKA (reference sequence). The CDR3 contains 15 residues. The V and J ends lost 0 bases and 7 bases respectively, with 19 bases between them. The CDR3 region is CSARDQRRWGREQYV. The CDR3, as DNA: TGCAGTGCTAGAGATCAACGCCGATGGGGGAGGGAGCAGTACGTC.

This clonotype was detected a few times. This chain uses TRBV15 with TRBJ1-4; tentatively, D is TRBD1 (5 bases). Germline V gives CDR1 LNHNV, CDR2 YYDKDF (reference sequence). The CDR3 has 19 residues. Deletions cut 1 base from V and 4 bases from J, with 22 bases between. The chain's CDR3 is CATSRGPFFPGAHNEKLFF. The CDR3 coding sequence is TGTGCCACCAGCAGAGGCCCTTTCTTTCCCGGGGCCCATAATGAAAAACTGTTTTTT.

This clonotype was recorded at least ten times. This chain connects TRBV4-1 to TRBJ2-7; 8 bases are a match to TRBD1. The CDR3 consists of 12 residues. Germline values: CDR1 MGHRA, CDR2 YSYEKL. The junction had 3 bases not matched to a gene; V was cut back by 4 bases and J by 7 bases. The CDR3 DNA follows: TGCGCCAGCAGCCGAACAGGGGGTGAGCAGTACTTC. Translating it yields CASSRTGGEQYF.

J is TRBJ1-1 and V is TRBV4-3; 9 bases align to TRBD1. The CDR3 sequence is 13 residues long. CDR1 is LGHNA and CDR2 is YSLEER in the germline V gene. Trimming took 3 bases from V and 8 from J; bases not matched to a gene: 4. CDR3 bases: TGCGCCAGCAGCCACCCCGGACAGGGGGAAGCTTTCTTT. Protein sequence: CASSHPGQGEAFF.

This clonotype was counted only a few times. The chain carries TRBV12-3 or TRBV12-4 and TRBJ2-7; a weak D match, TRBD1 (5 bases). This CDR3 is 13 amino acids long. V lost 3 bases, J lost 4 bases, and 10 bases lay in between. This CDR3 is CASSLGRRYEQYF. The CDR3 DNA sequence: TGTGCCAGCAGTTTGGGGCGCCGGTACGAGCAGTACTTC.

The J gene is TRBJ2-7, the V gene TRBV5-1; TRBD1 matches at 7 bases. This CDR3 has 15 residues. Germline V gene data show CDR1 as SGHRS and CDR2 as YFSETQ. After removal of 1 base from V and 0 bases from J, the junction contained 4 bases not matched to a gene. CDR3 in DNA: TGCGCCAGCAGCTTGCAGGGGGACAACTCCTACGAGCAGTACGTC. Protein product: CASSLQGDNSYEQYV.

This clonotype was counted at least ten times. J is TRBJ1-1 and V is TRBV7-9; D ambiguous. The V end was cut by 5 bases, the J end by 1 base, with 11 bases between. Germline CDR1 and CDR2: SEHNR and FQNEAQ (reference sequence). The CDR3 totals 14 residues. The CDR3 is CASSPHRPNTEAFF. The CDR3 DNA reads TGTGCCAGCAGCCCCCATCGACCGAACACTGAAGCTTTCTTT.

The V call is TRBV12-3 or TRBV12-4, the J call TRBJ2-7, with D unresolved. The CDR3 is 13 residues long. With 5 bases removed from V and 2 bases from J, the gap between germline ends came to 10 bases. In DNA form, the CDR3 reads TGTGCCAGCAGTGGCGCGCCCCCCTACGAGCAGTACGTC. This encodes CASSGAPPYEQYV.

The V call is TRBV9, the J call TRBJ2-1; D gene uncertain. Germline V lookup: CDR1 SGDLS, CDR2 YYNGEE. This CDR3 region has 14 residues. V lost 1 base and J 10 bases, leaving 15 bases between the germline ends. CDR3 amino acids: CASSVMSLNGEQFF. CDR3 bases: TGTGCCAGCAGCGTAATGTCCCTGAATGGCGAGCAGTTCTTC.

This chain connects TRBV7-2 to TRBJ2-5, with D perhaps matching TRBD2 (7 bases). Trimming took 9 bases from V and 5 from J, leaving 16 bases between them. This CDR3 is built from 13 residues. Germline V gene data show CDR1 as SGHTA and CDR2 as FQGNSA. CDR3 DNA sequence: TGTGCCAGTGCGGCGGGGGCCGGGGAGACCCAGTACTTC. Amino acid sequence: CASAAGAGETQYF.

This rearrangement joins TRBV20-1 to TRBJ1-1, with TRBD1 matching over 8 bases. Germline V gives CDR1 DFQATT, CDR2 SNEGSKA (reference sequence). This CDR3 has 14 residues. The V gene end was trimmed by 3 bases and the J gene end by 5 bases; junction bases not matched to a gene: 8. The CDR3 sequence is CSASQGAQRTEAFF. The CDR3 nucleotides read TGCAGTGCTAGCCAGGGGGCCCAGAGGACTGAAGCTTTCTTT.

V is TRBV10-3 and J is TRBJ2-2; no clear D gene. V lost 4 bases and J lost 1, with 7 bases in between. The germline V gene has CDR1 ENHRY and CDR2 SYGVKD. The CDR3 sequence is 14 residues long. CDR3 in amino acids: CAISVGENTGELFF. Here the CDR3 DNA reads TGTGCCATCAGTGTTGGAGAGAACACCGGGGAGCTGTTTTTT.

The chain is built from TRBV4-2 and TRBJ1-4; 7 bases are shared with TRBD1. With 1 base clipped from V and 7 bases from J, the junction kept 9 bases outside the gene matches. The V gene's germline CDR1 is LGHNA and CDR2 YNFKEQ. The CDR3 has 16 residues. CDR3: CASSQVGGGGGEKLFF. The CDR3 region has the DNA TGTGCCAGCAGCCAAGTGGGAGGGGGCGGGGGTGAAAAACTGTTTTTT.

V gene TRBV12-3 or TRBV12-4 combines with J gene TRBJ2-2; 8 nucleotides match TRBD1. This CDR3 comprises 15 residues. V lost 6 bases to trimming and J lost 5 bases; unmatched junction nucleotides: 8. The chain's CDR3 is CASSPGGAWTGELFF. The CDR3 bases are TGTGCCAGCAGCCCAGGGGGCGCTTGGACCGGGGAGCTGTTTTTT.

This clonotype was observed a handful of times. The chain combines TRBV4-3 with TRBJ1-5, with D hard to call. The CDR3 spans 15 residues. Germline-derived CDR1 and CDR2 are LGHNA and YSLEER. Between the trimmed V and J ends, which lost 0 bases and 6 bases, there was a span of 12 bases. The CDR3 is CASSQDHTVGQPQHF. The DNA of the CDR3 is TGCGCCAGCAGCCAAGATCACACAGTAGGTCAGCCCCAGCATTTT.

The chain is built from TRBV14 and TRBJ2-5; D gene unclear. V lost 1 base to trimming and J lost 6 bases, with 9 bases between them. Germline-derived CDR1 and CDR2 are SGHDN and FVKESK. The CDR3 totals 13 residues. CDR3 region: CASSQGLEKTQYF. CDR3 DNA sequence: TGTGCCAGCAGCCAAGGGCTAGAGAAGACCCAGTACTTC.

This clonotype occurred many times. The chain carries TRBV15 and TRBJ1-4, with TRBD1 as a possible D gene (6 bases). Germline values: CDR1 LNHNV, CDR2 YYDKDF (reference sequence). The CDR3 length is 17 residues. Trimming removed 3 bases at V and 2 bases at J, with 16 bases between. In nucleotides, the CDR3 is TGTGCCACCAGCAGGGGGGCAGGGACGAAGACTAATGAAAAACTGTTTTTT. This codes for CATSRGAGTKTNEKLFF.